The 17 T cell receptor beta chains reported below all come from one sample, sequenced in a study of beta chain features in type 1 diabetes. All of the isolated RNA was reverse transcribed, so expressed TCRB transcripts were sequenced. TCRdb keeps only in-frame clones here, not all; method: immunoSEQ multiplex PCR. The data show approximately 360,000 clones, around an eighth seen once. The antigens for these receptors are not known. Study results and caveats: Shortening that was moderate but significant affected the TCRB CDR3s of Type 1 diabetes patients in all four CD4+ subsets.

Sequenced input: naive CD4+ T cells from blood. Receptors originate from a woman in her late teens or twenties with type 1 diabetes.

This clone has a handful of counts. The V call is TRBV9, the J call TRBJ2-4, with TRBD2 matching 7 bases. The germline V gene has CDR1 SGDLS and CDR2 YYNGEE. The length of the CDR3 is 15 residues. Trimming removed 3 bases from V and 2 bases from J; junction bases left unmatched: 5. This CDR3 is CASSAGGTTKNIQYF. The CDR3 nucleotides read TGTGCCAGCAGCGCGGGGGGAACCACCAAAAACATTCAGTACTTC. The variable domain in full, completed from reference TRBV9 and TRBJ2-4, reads DSGVTQTPKHLITATGQRVTLRCSPRSGDLSVYWYQQSLDQGLQFLIQYYNGEERAKGNILERFSAQQFPDLHSELNLSSLELGDSALYFCASSAGGTTKNIQYFGAGTRLSVL.

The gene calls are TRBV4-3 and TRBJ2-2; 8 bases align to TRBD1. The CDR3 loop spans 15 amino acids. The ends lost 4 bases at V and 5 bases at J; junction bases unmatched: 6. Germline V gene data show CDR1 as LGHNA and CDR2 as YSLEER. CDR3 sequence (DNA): TGCGCCAGCAGCCTTGGACAGGGAAGGACCGGGGAGCTGTTTTTT. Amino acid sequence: CASSLGQGRTGELFF.

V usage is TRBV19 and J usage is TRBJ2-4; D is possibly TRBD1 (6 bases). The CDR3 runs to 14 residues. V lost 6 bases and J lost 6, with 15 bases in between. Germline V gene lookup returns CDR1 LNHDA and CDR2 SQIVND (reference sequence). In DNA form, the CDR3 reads TGTGCCAGTAGCCGGGATCCAGGGGTAAACATTCAGTACTTC. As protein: CASSRDPGVNIQYF.

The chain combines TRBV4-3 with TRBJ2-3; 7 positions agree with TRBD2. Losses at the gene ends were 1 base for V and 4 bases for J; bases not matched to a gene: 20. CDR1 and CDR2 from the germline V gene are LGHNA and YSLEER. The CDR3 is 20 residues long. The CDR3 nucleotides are TGCGCCAGCAGCCAAGTCTCAGCGGGAAGGGTACTCGTCGAAGCAGATACGCAGTATTTT. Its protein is CASSQVSAGRVLVEADTQYF.

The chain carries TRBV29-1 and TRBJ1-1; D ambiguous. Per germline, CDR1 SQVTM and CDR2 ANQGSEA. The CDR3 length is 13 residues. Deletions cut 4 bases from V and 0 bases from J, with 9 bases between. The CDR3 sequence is CSVVHAMNTEAFF. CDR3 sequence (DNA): TGCAGCGTTGTGCACGCGATGAACACTGAAGCTTTCTTT.

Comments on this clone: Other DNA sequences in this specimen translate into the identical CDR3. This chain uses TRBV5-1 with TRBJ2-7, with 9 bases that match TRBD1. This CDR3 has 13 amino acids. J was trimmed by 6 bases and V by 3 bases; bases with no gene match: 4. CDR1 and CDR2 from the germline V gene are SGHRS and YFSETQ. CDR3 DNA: TGCGCCAGCAGCTCGGGACAGGGCTCCGAGCAGTACTTC. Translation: CASSSGQGSEQYF.

CDR3 nucleotide sequence: TGCAGCGTTGAGCCCATGGAGAATGAGCAGTTCTTC. It is translated as CSVEPMENEQFF. The chain is built from TRBV29-1 and TRBJ2-1; no reliable D call. Germline assignment: CDR1 SQVTM and CDR2 ANQGSEA. V dropped 3 bases and J dropped 7 bases, with 10 bases sitting between them. The CDR3 contains 12 residues.

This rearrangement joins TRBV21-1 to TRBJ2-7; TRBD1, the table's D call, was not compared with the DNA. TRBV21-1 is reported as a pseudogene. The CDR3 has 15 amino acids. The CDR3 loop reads CASSPGTVRIYEQYF. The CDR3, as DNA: TGTGCCAGCAGTCCCGGGACAGTGCGGATCTACGAGCAGTACTTC.

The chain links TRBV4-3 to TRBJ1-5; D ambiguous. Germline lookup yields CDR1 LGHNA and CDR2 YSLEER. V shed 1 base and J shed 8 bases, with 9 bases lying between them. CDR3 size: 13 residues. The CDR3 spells CASSQALPEPQHF. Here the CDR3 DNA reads TGCGCCAGCAGCCAAGCGCTACCGGAGCCCCAGCATTTT.

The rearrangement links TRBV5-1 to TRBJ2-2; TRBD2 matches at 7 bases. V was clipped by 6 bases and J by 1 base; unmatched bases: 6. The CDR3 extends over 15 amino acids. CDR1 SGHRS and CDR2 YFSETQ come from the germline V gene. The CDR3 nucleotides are TGCGCCAGCAAGGTGGCGGGGGAGAACACCGGGGAGCTGTTTTTT. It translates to CASKVAGENTGELFF.

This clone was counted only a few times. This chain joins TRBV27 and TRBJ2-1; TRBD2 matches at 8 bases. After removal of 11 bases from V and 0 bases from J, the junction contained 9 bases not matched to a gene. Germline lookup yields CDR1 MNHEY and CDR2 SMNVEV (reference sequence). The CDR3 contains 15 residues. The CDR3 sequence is CAGPKRGSSYNEQFF. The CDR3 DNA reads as TGTGCCGGCCCTAAGCGGGGGAGCTCCTACAATGAGCAGTTCTTC.

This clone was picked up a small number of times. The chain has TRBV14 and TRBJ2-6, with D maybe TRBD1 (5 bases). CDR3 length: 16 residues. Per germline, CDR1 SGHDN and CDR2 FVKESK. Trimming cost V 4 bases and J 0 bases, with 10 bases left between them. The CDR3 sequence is CASSPTGNSGANVLTF. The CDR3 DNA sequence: TGTGCCAGCAGCCCTACAGGCAACTCTGGGGCCAACGTCCTGACTTTC.

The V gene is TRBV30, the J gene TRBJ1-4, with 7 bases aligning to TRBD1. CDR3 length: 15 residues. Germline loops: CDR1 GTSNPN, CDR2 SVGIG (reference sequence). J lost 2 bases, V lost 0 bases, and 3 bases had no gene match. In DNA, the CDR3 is TGTGCCTGGAGTGTACAGGGACAGACTAATGAAAAACTGTTTTTT. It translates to CAWSVQGQTNEKLFF. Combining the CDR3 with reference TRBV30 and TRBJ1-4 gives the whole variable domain SQTIHQWPATLVQPVGSPLSLECTVEGTSNPNLYWYRQAAGRGLQLLFYSVGIGQISSEVPQNLSASRPQDRQFILSSKKLLLSDSGFYLCAWSVQGQTNEKLFFGSGTQLSVL.

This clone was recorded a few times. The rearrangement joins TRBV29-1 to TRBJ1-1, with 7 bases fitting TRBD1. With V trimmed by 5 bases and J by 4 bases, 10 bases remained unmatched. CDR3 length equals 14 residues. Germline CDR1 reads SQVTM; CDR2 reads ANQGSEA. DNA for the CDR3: TGCAGCGTTAACTCACAGGGGCCAGTCACTGAAGCTTTCTTT. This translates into CSVNSQGPVTEAFF.

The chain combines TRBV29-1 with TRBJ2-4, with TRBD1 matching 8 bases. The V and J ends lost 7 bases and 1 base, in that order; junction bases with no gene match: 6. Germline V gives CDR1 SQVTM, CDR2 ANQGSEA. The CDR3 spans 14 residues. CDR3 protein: CSARQGSAKNIQYF. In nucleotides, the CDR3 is TGCAGCGCGCGACAGGGGTCGGCCAAAAACATTCAGTACTTC.

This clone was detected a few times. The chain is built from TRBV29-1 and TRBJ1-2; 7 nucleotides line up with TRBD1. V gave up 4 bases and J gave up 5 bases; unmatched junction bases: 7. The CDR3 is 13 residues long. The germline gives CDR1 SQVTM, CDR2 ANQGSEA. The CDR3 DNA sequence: TGCAGCGTTGTGGACAGGTGGAGGTATGGCTACACCTTC. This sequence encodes CSVVDRWRYGYTF. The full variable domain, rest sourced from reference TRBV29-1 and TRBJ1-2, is SAVISQKPSRDICQRGTSLTIQCQVDSQVTMMFWYRQQPGQSLTLIATANQGSEATYESGFVIDKFPISRPNLTFSTLTVSNMSPEDSSIYLCSVVDRWRYGYTFGSGTRLTVV.

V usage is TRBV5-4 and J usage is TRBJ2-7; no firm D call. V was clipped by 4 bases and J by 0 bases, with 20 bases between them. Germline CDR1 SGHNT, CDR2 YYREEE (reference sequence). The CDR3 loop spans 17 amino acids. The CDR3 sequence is CASSPARHSTSSYEQYF. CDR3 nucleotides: TGTGCCAGCAGCCCCGCGAGGCACTCCACGAGCTCCTACGAGCAGTACTTC.